What follows is one T cell receptor beta chain and its context. This entry belongs to a study of T cell changes during pregnancy in multiple sclerosis. Repertoires were generated with immunoSEQ multiplex PCR, while TCRdb's copy carries only in-frame clones and drops some. The repertoire holds 25,000 to 35,000 clones, with around 88% as singletons. This clonotype originated in a female donor in good health, enrolled as a control in a pregnancy study. Specimen: CD4+ T cells from peripheral blood mononuclear cells, collected in the first trimester of pregnancy.

CDR3 DNA: TGTGCCAGCAGCCGGGACAGGGGGCTTGGCTCTGGAAACACCATATATTTT. This gives the protein CASSRDRGLGSGNTIYF. The chain uses TRBV11-2 and TRBJ1-3, with TRBD1 identical over 12 bases. Germline assignment: CDR1 SGHAT and CDR2 FQNNGV. This CDR3 is 17 amino acids long. Trimming cost V 5 bases and J 0 bases; bases outside gene matches: 5.